The 10 T cell receptor beta chains given below trace back to one sample, sequenced in a study of OX40 agonist ivuxolimab in advanced cancers. The repertoire was sequenced with immunoSEQ multiplex PCR; TCRdb's copy has only in-frame clones and lacks some. The table lists 75,000 to 100,000 clones, approximately 84% of them singletons. Specimen: CD4+ or CD8+ T cells sorted from blood, collected in a trial of the OX40 agonist ivuxolimab. These TCRs come from an adult with an advanced solid tumor such as melanoma, head and neck, liver or kidney cancer.

This clone was detected once. V and J are TRBV7-8 and TRBJ1-5; D is unclear. The V and J ends lost 5 bases and 8 bases respectively, with 16 bases between them. This CDR3 is built from 14 residues. Germline V gene data show CDR1 as SGHVS and CDR2 as FQNEAQ. In DNA, the CDR3 is TGTGCCAGCAGCCAGCGGGAGGGTGAGGAGCCCCAGCATTTT. Its protein is CASSQREGEEPQHF.

This clone occurred a few times. Other nucleotide sequences in the sample specify the same CDR3. This chain links TRBV2 with TRBJ1-1; D uncertain. This CDR3 comprises 11 residues. Per germline, CDR1 SNHLY and CDR2 FYNNEI. The V end was cut by 7 bases, the J end by 0 bases, with 3 bases between. The CDR3 nucleotides read TGTGCCAGCAAGTTGAACACTGAAGCTTTCTTT. Translated, it gives CASKLNTEAFF.

The chain combines TRBV5-5 with TRBJ2-7; no clear D gene. The V and J ends lost 0 bases and 4 bases respectively, with 5 bases between them. Germline lookup yields CDR1 SGHKS and CDR2 YYEKEE (reference sequence). This CDR3 comprises 12 residues. Here the CDR3 reads CASSLDGYEQYF. In nucleotides, the CDR3 is TGTGCCAGCAGCTTGGATGGTTACGAGCAGTACTTC. The whole variable domain, remainder taken from reference TRBV5-5 and TRBJ2-7, is DAGVTQSPTHLIKTRGQQVTLRCSPISGHKSVSWYQQVLGQGPQFIFQYYEKEERGRGNFPDRFSARQFPNYSSELNVNALLLGDSALYLCASSLDGYEQYFGPGTRLTVT.

This CDR3 is CASSYNLSPYEQYF. In DNA, the CDR3 is TGCGCCAGCAGCTATAACCTTTCCCCCTACGAGCAGTACTTC. V usage is TRBV5-1 and J usage is TRBJ2-7; D gene ambiguous. In germline, CDR1 is SGHRS, CDR2 YFSETQ. This CDR3 has 14 residues. Trimming took off 3 bases at V and 2 bases at J, with 12 bases between the two ends.

For the CDR3, the DNA is TGTGCCAGTAGTATACGGGGGGATGAGCAGTTCTTC. Its protein is CASSIRGDEQFF. This chain connects TRBV19 to TRBJ2-1; 7 positions agree with TRBD2. This CDR3 is built from 12 residues. CDR1 and CDR2 from the germline V gene are LNHDA and SQIVND (reference sequence). The junction had 0 bases not matched to a gene; V was cut back by 2 bases and J by 8 bases.

The rearrangement links TRBV12-2 to TRBJ1-3; TRBD1 was called by the table and not checked on the DNA. TRBV12-2 is termed a pseudogene. This CDR3 has 16 residues. CDR3 amino acids: CASRQTGGAGRNTIYF. In DNA, the CDR3 is TGTGCAAGTCGCCAGACAGGGGGCGCCGGTCGGAACACCATATATTTT.

The chain combines TRBV7-2 with TRBJ2-7; the D gene is possibly TRBD2 (5 bases). CDR1 is SGHTA, CDR2 FQGNSA, per germline. The CDR3 extends over 16 amino acids. V lost 1 base, J lost 1 base, and 14 bases lay in between. The CDR3, as DNA: TGTGCCAGCAGCTTAGAGCCGGGAATTTTTTCCTACGAGCAGTACTTC. Its translation is CASSLEPGIFSYEQYF. The complete variable domain, with remaining parts taken from reference TRBV7-2 and TRBJ2-7, reads GAGVSQSPSNKVTEKGKDVELRCDPISGHTALYWYRQSLGQGLEFLIYFQGNSAPDKSGLPSDRFSAERTGGSVSTLTIQRTQQEDSAVYLCASSLEPGIFSYEQYFGPGTRLTVT.

The chain combines TRBV9 with TRBJ2-7, with 7 bases identical to TRBD2. The V and J ends lost 0 bases and 0 bases, in that order; junction bases with no gene match: 6. The CDR3 has 16 residues. Germline V gene sequence: CDR1 SGDLS, CDR2 YYNGEE. CDR3 DNA: TGTGCCAGCAGCGTAGGGGCGGGAGATTACTCCTACGAGCAGTACTTC. It translates to CASSVGAGDYSYEQYF.

V gene TRBV30 combines with J gene TRBJ1-2; 8 bases align to TRBD1. V dropped 4 bases and J dropped 4; count of bases not matched to a gene: 8. This CDR3 comprises 14 residues. CDR1 and CDR2 from the germline V gene are GTSNPN and SVGIG (reference sequence). The CDR3 bases are TGTGCCTGGAAGCGGACAGGGCCAAGCTATGGCTACACCTTC. Its protein is CAWKRTGPSYGYTF.

This clone has only a few counts. The chain has TRBV7-8 and TRBJ1-4; the match to TRBD1 covers 7 bases. This CDR3 is built from 17 residues. The J segment lost 0 bases and the V segment lost 5 bases, leaving 9 bases of the junction unmatched. Germline V lookup: CDR1 SGHVS, CDR2 FQNEAQ. For the CDR3, the DNA is TGTGCCAGCAGCCCCCGGGACAGACCCGCAACTAATGAAAAACTGTTTTTT. Protein product: CASSPRDRPATNEKLFF.